The 5 T cell receptor beta chains given below trace back to one sample, sequenced in a study of shared clonotypes between healthy human individuals. Clones were read by immunoSEQ multiplex PCR, and TCRdb kept only the in-frame ones, dropping some. The table includes roughly 2.6 million clones, approximately 94% detected once. What was sequenced was naive CD4+ T cells sorted from blood. Described subset: CD45RA+ positively selected. All receptors come from a man aged 18-30 years in good health.

The V gene is TRBV18, the J gene TRBJ1-1; 7 bases are shared with TRBD1. The CDR3 length is 15 residues. Losses at the gene ends were 3 bases for V and 4 bases for J; bases not matched to a gene: 8. Germline values: CDR1 KGHSH, CDR2 LQKENI. CDR3 sequence reads: CASSPATGRATEAFF. CDR3 DNA sequence: TGTGCCAGCTCACCGGCGACAGGGAGGGCCACTGAAGCTTTCTTT. Together with reference TRBV18 and TRBJ1-1, the CDR3 gives the full variable domain: NAGVMQNPRHLVRRRGQEARLRCSPMKGHSHVYWYRQLPEEGLKFMVYLQKENIIDESGMPKERFSAEFPKEGPSILRIQQVVRGDSAAYFCASSPATGRATEAFFGQGTRLTVV.

The rearrangement uses TRBV19 and TRBJ1-2; 8 bases are a match to TRBD1. This CDR3 region has 14 residues. After removal of 6 bases from V and 5 bases from J, the junction contained 8 bases not matched to a gene. Germline values: CDR1 LNHDA, CDR2 SQIVND (reference sequence). CDR3 region: CASSKTGEGYGYTF. In DNA form, the CDR3 reads TGTGCCAGTAGCAAGACAGGGGAAGGTTATGGCTACACCTTC.

The chain joins TRBV27 to TRBJ2-5; D might be TRBD1 (6 bases). Trimming stripped 2 bases from V and 6 bases from J, with 19 bases between. CDR3 length: 16 residues. The germline V gene encodes CDR1 MNHEY and CDR2 SMNVEV (reference sequence). The CDR3 DNA follows: TGTGCCAGCAGTTTAGGTGGCAGGGGTTTTAGCAAGACCCAGTACTTC. Protein: CASSLGGRGFSKTQYF.

J is TRBJ2-1 and V is TRBV11-2, with a weak D call TRBD2 (6 bases). The CDR3 is 17 amino acids. Germline V gene data show CDR1 as SGHAT and CDR2 as FQNNGV. Trimming cost V 2 bases and J 11 bases, with 25 bases left between them. The CDR3 reads CASSLPFGGIFDRKQFF. DNA of the CDR3: TGTGCCAGCAGCTTACCATTTGGCGGGATTTTTGACCGGAAGCAGTTCTTC. Combining the CDR3 with reference TRBV11-2 and TRBJ2-1 gives the whole variable domain EAGVAQSPRYKIIEKRQSVAFWCNPISGHATLYWYQQILGQGPKLLIQFQNNGVVDDSQLPKDRFSAERLKGVDSTLKIQPAKLEDSAVYLCASSLPFGGIFDRKQFFGPGTRLTVL.

The V gene is TRBV18, the J gene TRBJ1-2, with TRBD1 matching 8 bases. The length of the CDR3 is 16 residues. Per germline, CDR1 KGHSH and CDR2 LQKENI. The V segment lost 3 bases and the J segment 3 bases; nucleotides outside the gene matches: 9. DNA of the CDR3: TGTGCCAGCTCACCGTCCGCGTACAGGGGGGACTATGGCTACACCTTC. It codes for CASSPSAYRGDYGYTF.